The clone carrying this TCR beta chain was recorded at least ten times. Its target is not known. This specimen belongs to a study of Graves' ophthalmopathy and Graves' hyperthyroidism. Overall study: If no ophthalmopathy appeared within 18 months of follow-up, hyperthyroidism was termed stable.

CDR3 regions of TCR beta were amplified from RNA transcripts. RT-PCR with HTBI primers came first, then second-round multiplex PCR. One entry per CDR3 protein results from TCRdb running MiXCR on the multiplex PCR reads. The data show about 1.2 million distinct CDR3 sequences, less than 45% seen once. Findings and limits, study-wide: With a specificity of roughly 72% and a sensitivity of just under 71%, the model predicted ophthalmopathy progression. Among expanded thyroid clonotypes above 0.001 frequency, most also occurred in blood.

The clonotype originates from an adult man with Graves' hyperthyroidism. Sequenced input: peripheral blood or thyroid tissue (not recorded which).

CDR3 sequence reads: CSVDGVGRELFF. DNA for the CDR3: TGCAGCGTTGACGGGGTTGGCCGGGAGCTGTTTTTT. The J gene is TRBJ2-2, the V gene TRBV29-1; the D gene is possibly TRBD2 (5 bases). The V gene lost 3 bases and the J gene lost 9 bases, with 11 bases spanning the gap. Germline V gene data show CDR1 as SQVTM and CDR2 as ANQGSEA. The CDR3 contains 12 residues.